The clone carrying this T cell receptor beta chain was counted only a few times. Its antigen is as yet unknown. Per the germline V gene, CDR1 is MNHEY and CDR2 is SMNVEV (reference sequence). This CDR3 contains 16 residues. Trimming left V 5 bases short and J 3 bases short, with 14 bases between. These data originate in a study of CD8 T cells in ankylosing spondylitis. Making the TCR beta libraries involved quantitative 5'-RACE with molecular barcodes. TCRdb re-derived calls from the 5' RACE reads in MiXCR, one entry per CDR3 protein. The sample has around 31,000 distinct CDR3 sequences; more than 25% are singletons. Findings and limits, study-wide: Peripheral blood samples showed relatively rare disease-linked clones, and these clones were CD8+. Blood from ankylosing spondylitis patients appeared to carry a characteristic roughly eight-variant TCR beta motif. Enrichment of disease-linked clones was reportedly significant in matched ankylosing spondylitis synovial fluid.

Sequences were obtained from synovial fluid, either unsorted or a sorted T cell fraction (not recorded which). This TCR came from a male donor with ankylosing spondylitis. The chain uses TRBV27 and TRBJ1-6; the D gene is possibly TRBD1 (6 bases). CDR3 sequence: CASSDTGWNYNSPLHF. DNA of the CDR3: TGTGCCAGCAGTGATACAGGGTGGAACTATAATTCACCCCTCCACTTT.